Below, one T cell receptor (beta chain) is given with its context. Only a few counts were recorded for this clonotype. Its antigen specificity is not known. Per-nucleotide qualities are absent, and no much larger clonotype sits a single base away. The TCR beta CDR3 regions were amplified from RNA transcripts. A first-round RT-PCR of the TCR CDR3 used the HTBI primer set with the Qiagen OneStep RT-PCR kit. Libraries were constructed in a second round of multiplex PCR, after which size selection and purification were carried out. Libraries were sequenced paired-end with 100 bp reads on an Illumina HiSeq2000. In the paper's pipeline: SOAPnuke was used to process the raw data, with reads discarded if the reads contained adapters or uncalled bases, had a mean Phred below 15, or lacked an exact constant-primer or identifier match. COPE v1.2.5 was used to merge high-quality paired reads, and clonotypes were defined as unique nucleotide sequences. MiTCR v1.1 was used to align clonotypes to the IMGT TRBV, TRBD and TRBJ reference segments. The analysis was restricted to V-J combinations with a frequency above 0.0001, which together covered roughly 99% of the repertoires. The TCS score was defined as the ratio of F50 (clonal expansion) to E x V (chaos), calculated using BLOSUM62-based TCRdist between CDR3 peptides within each V-J. Welch's t-statistics and random forest reduced approximately 520 V-J features to roughly 13, which were used in a naive Bayes classifier (R e1071). TCRdb handled the public reads itself, with Q25 trimming in fastp and clone calling in MiXCR, and kept productive beta chains. Merged by CDR3 protein, the rows form single entries marked with the most common genes and DNA. The V and J calls follow TCRdb's processing rather than the paper's. This sample is represented by 300,000 or so distinct CDR3 sequences; about 15% of them were singletons. The top ten constitute around 35% of the sample.

Stable Graves' hyperthyroidism was defined as no progression to ophthalmopathy during 18 months of follow-up. Hyperthyroidism patients were newly diagnosed, with disease duration under 2 months, and aged 18 to 65 years. The study excluded patients with uncontrolled infections, other autoimmune diseases, pregnancy or lactation. Diagnoses were established on the basis of clinical symptoms, serum thyroxine and TRAb, thyroid ultrasound, and orbital computed tomography. PBMCs were separated from 10 ml of fresh peripheral blood using Ficoll-Paque density gradient centrifugation. Total RNA was extracted using Trizol reagent, and RNA quality was assessed on an Agilent 2100 Bioanalyzer. This sample is drawn from a study of T cells in Graves' hyperthyroidism and ophthalmopathy (dated by TCRdb to the late 2010s). About the investigation overall: Peripheral blood was sampled at the time of initial diagnosis, prior to any treatment. Prospective prediction of ophthalmopathy was tested in an independent validation cohort of fewer than 20 hyperthyroidism patients and 17 patients who later progressed to ophthalmopathy. The paper reports TCR Vbeta CDR3 sequencing of about 140 peripheral blood samples: around 45 ophthalmopathy, approximately 74 hyperthyroidism and approximately 17 progressor patients. The study also compared thyroid tissue and blood T-cell repertoires from about six Graves' hyperthyroidism patients. To identify distinguishing TCR V-J signatures, a discovery cohort of around 100 patients was used, comprising 40 to 45 with Graves' ophthalmopathy and some 60 with stable Graves' hyperthyroidism. For training and testing, the 110 or so patients in the discovery cohort were randomly divided in a 7:3 ratio. Following sampling, methimazole starting at 30 mg daily was given to hyperthyroidism patients, and high-dose intravenous methylprednisolone was given to ophthalmopathy patients. The investigation overall reported the following: In validation, the model predicted progression to ophthalmopathy a median of around six months before onset, with roughly 70% sensitivity and about 75% specificity. Blood samples also contained most of the expanded thyroid clonotypes (frequency above 0.001), which suggests that blood repertoires may reflect thyroid immune responses. No statistical method was used to fix the sample size in advance, and group allocation was not hidden from the investigators. A 13 V-J signature model separated ophthalmopathy from stable hyperthyroidism, with roughly 88% sensitivity and 81.08% specificity in cross-validation and 80%/75% in testing.

Trimming at the junction amounts to 6 bases on V and 5 bases on J, and the germline ends lie 16 bases apart. Its CDR3 holds 14 amino acids, cysteine through phenylalanine. Here the CDR3 DNA is all that survives: 42 bases in frame from base 1. CDR1 and CDR2 (LGHDT, YNNKEL) derive from the germline V gene (reference sequence). The rearranged segments are TRBV3-1 and TRBJ1-2; no confident D gene assignment can be made. This receptor was taken from a man aged 25-45 years with Graves' hyperthyroidism. Sequenced sample: blood. CDR3 reads: CASSSPLGKYGYTF. The nucleotide sequence is TGTGCCAGCAGTTCCCCCTTGGGGAAGTATGGCTACACCTTC.